A single T cell receptor beta chain is shown here with its context. Its antigen is not known. All of the donors resided in Nashville, Tennessee, and each was a Caucasian adult. In the sorted-subset replicate PCRs, 150 to 200 ng DNA, 29,000 or so T cell genomes, was used. Profiling relied on immunoSEQ multiplex PCR, and the TCRdb table lists in-frame clones only, not all of them. Of a few million clones in the sample, under 97% were seen once. This sample was taken from a study of shared clonotypes between healthy human individuals. The CDR3 extends over 13 amino acids. V gave up 3 bases and J gave up 7 bases, with 10 bases separating them. Germline loops: CDR1 LGHNA, CDR2 YSLEER. Study-wide results and caveats: Sample collection involved blood only; tissue repertoires are likely different.

The source is a man between 18 and 29 years old in good health. The chain is built from TRBV4-3 and TRBJ2-1; D tentatively reads TRBD1 or TRBD2 (5 bases each). Sequenced sample: naive CD4+ T cells sorted from blood. Subset given: CD45RA+ positively selected. CDR3 sequence reads: CASSQGLANEQFF. The CDR3 coding sequence is TGCGCCAGCAGCCAGGGGCTAGCAAATGAGCAGTTCTTC.